A single sample is the source of the 13 T cell receptor beta chains below, sequenced in a study of T cells in Graves' hyperthyroidism and ophthalmopathy. Amplification targeted TCR beta CDR3 regions from RNA transcripts. First-round RT-PCR with HTBI primers amplified the TCR CDR3 region. In TCRdb, the multiplex PCR reads were re-called with MiXCR into one record per CDR3 protein. The table lists about 510,000 distinct CDR3 sequences, 14% of them singletons. Material for sequencing was blood. The receptors were gathered from a woman between 40 and 50 years old with Graves' hyperthyroidism.

The table lists this clonotype with a few counts. The gene calls are TRBV3-1 and TRBJ1-5; 9 bases are shared with TRBD1. The length of the CDR3 is 14 residues. The V and J ends lost 5 bases and 7 bases, in that order; junction bases with no gene match: 6. Germline values: CDR1 LGHDT, CDR2 YNNKEL (reference sequence). The CDR3 here is CASSDGQGSQPQHF. Written as DNA, the CDR3 is TGTGCCAGCAGCGACGGACAGGGGAGCCAGCCCCAGCATTTT.

Comment on this clonotype: This CDR3 fails to terminate in the conserved phenylalanine or tryptophan, so it likely reflects a read error. The chain couples TRBV27 to TRBJ1-1, with D possibly matching TRBD1 (5 bases). The CDR3 runs to 16 residues. Germline values: CDR1 MNHEY, CDR2 SMNVEV (reference sequence). The V end was cut by 7 bases, the J end by 0 bases, with 18 bases between. The CDR3 protein is CASNNMGEGLNTEAFL. CDR3 nucleotide sequence: TGTGCCAGCAACAATATGGGGGAGGGACTGAACACTGAAGCTTTCCTT.

This clonotype was observed many times. The V call is TRBV24-1, the J call TRBJ2-7, with 8 positions matching TRBD1. The CDR3 contains 14 residues. Trimming cost V 3 bases and J 7 bases; bases outside gene matches: 7. Germline CDR1 and CDR2: KGHDR and SFDVKD. The CDR3 DNA reads TGTGCCACCAGTGATACAGGGGGTGAGGGTGAGCAGTACTTC. Encoded protein: CATSDTGGEGEQYF.

The chain employs TRBV12-3 or TRBV12-4 and TRBJ2-7; 10 bases match TRBD1. Trimming removed 0 bases from V and 2 bases from J; junction bases left unmatched: 7. CDR3 size: 17 residues. This CDR3 is CASSLATGGASPYEQYF. CDR3 coding DNA: TGTGCCAGCAGTTTAGCGACAGGGGGCGCATCCCCCTACGAGCAGTACTTC.

This clonotype was detected ten times or more. For the CDR3, the DNA is TGTGCCAGCAGTGAAGCTGGCAGCAACTATGGCTACACCTTC. This gives the protein CASSEAGSNYGYTF. This chain links TRBV6-1 with TRBJ1-2; no reliable D call. The germline gives CDR1 MNHNS, CDR2 SASEGT. CDR3 length equals 14 residues. V was trimmed by 0 bases and J by 2 bases, leaving 7 bases between them.

The J gene is TRBJ2-3, the V gene TRBV7-9; 13 nucleotides line up with TRBD2. The germline V gene has CDR1 SEHNR and CDR2 FQNEAQ (reference sequence). V was pared by 5 bases and J by 3 bases, with 5 bases of the junction left unmatched. CDR3 length equals 16 residues. The CDR3 nucleotides are TGTGCCAGCAGCAGAGGACTAGCGGGAGTTACAGATACGCAGTATTTT. Residues: CASSRGLAGVTDTQYF. The whole variable domain, remainder taken from reference TRBV7-9 and TRBJ2-3, is DTGVSQNPRHKITKRGQNVTFRCDPISEHNRLYWYRQTLGQGPEFLTYFQNEAQLEKSRLLSDRFSAERPKGSFSTLEIQRTEQGDSAMYLCASSRGLAGVTDTQYFGPGTRLTVL.

This clonotype was detected ten times or more. J is TRBJ1-1 and V is TRBV28, with D hard to call. Germline CDR1 MDHEN, CDR2 SYDVKM. CDR3 length equals 13 residues. V gave up 6 bases and J gave up 1 base, with 9 bases separating them. The CDR3 sequence is CASSRAGNTEAFF. In DNA form, the CDR3 reads TGTGCCAGCAGCCGGGCCGGGAACACTGAAGCTTTCTTT. The full variable domain, rest sourced from reference TRBV28 and TRBJ1-1, is DVKVTQSSRYLVKRTGEKVFLECVQDMDHENMFWYRQDPGLGLRLIYFSYDVKMKEKGDIPEGYSVSREKKERFSLILESASTNQTSMYLCASSRAGNTEAFFGQGTRLTVV.

This clonotype appeared many times. The V and J genes are TRBV3-1 and TRBJ2-7; 7 bases are a match to TRBD1. With V trimmed by 3 bases and J by 9 bases, 11 bases remained unmatched. There are 14 residues in the CDR3. CDR1 is LGHDT and CDR2 is YNNKEL in the germline V gene (reference sequence). CDR3 loop: CASSHRDSVGGQYF. The CDR3 coding sequence is TGTGCCAGCAGCCACCGGGACAGCGTCGGCGGGCAGTACTTC.

This clonotype was counted many times. This chain uses TRBV18 with TRBJ2-7, with TRBD2 matching over 12 bases. This CDR3 has 14 amino acids. Germline V gene lookup returns CDR1 KGHSH and CDR2 LQKENI. Unmatched junction bases numbered 6, after V lost 5 bases and J lost 7 bases. Here the CDR3 DNA reads TGTGCCAGCTCAACGACTAGCGGGAGAGGAGAGCAGTACTTC. It translates to CASSTTSGRGEQYF.

This clonotype was seen at least ten times. The chain joins TRBV11-2 to TRBJ2-7, with TRBD1 matching over 9 bases. After removal of 5 bases from V and 4 bases from J, the junction contained 9 bases not matched to a gene. In germline, CDR1 is SGHAT, CDR2 FQNNGV. This CDR3 comprises 15 residues. The CDR3 DNA reads TGTGCCAGCAGCCGAACGGACAGGGGAGGTTACGAGCAGTACTTC. Translated: CASSRTDRGGYEQYF.

Points on this clonotype: An end of the junction does not agree with germline; a read error may underlie this. This chain uses TRBV24-1 with TRBJ2-1; tentatively, D is TRBD1 or TRBD2 (5 bases each). The CDR3 consists of 15 residues. Germline V lookup: CDR1 KGHDR, CDR2 SFDVKD. CDR3 in amino acids: CATSEDRDLNNEQLF. The DNA for the CDR3 is TGTGCCACCAGTGAGGACCGGGACCTCAACAATGAGCAGCTCTTC.

V gene TRBV10-1 combines with J gene TRBJ2-1, with no clear D. The germline V and J ends were trimmed by 0 bases and 9 bases, with 9 bases remaining between them. CDR3 length: 13 residues. CDR1 is WNHNN, CDR2 SYGVQD, per germline (reference sequence). The CDR3, as DNA: TGCGCCAGCAGTGAGTCGTTGTCGGGTGAGCAGTTCTTC. Its protein is CASSESLSGEQFF.

This clonotype was seen a few times. The V and J genes are TRBV12-3 or TRBV12-4 and TRBJ2-4; possible D gene TRBD2, 5 bases. V lost 1 base to trimming and J lost 1 base, with 11 bases between them. The CDR3 sequence is 16 residues long. The CDR3 region is CASSLGGVSAKNIQYF. The CDR3 nucleotides are TGTGCCAGCAGTTTAGGGGGAGTGAGTGCCAAAAACATTCAGTACTTC.